Shown below are 24 T cell receptor beta chains from a single sample sequenced in a study of blood T cell repertoires in COVID-19. The table came from immunoSEQ multiplex PCR; TCRdb's copy has only in-frame clones and leaves some out. The sample consists of about 190,000 clones, more than 75% of them appearing once. The material sequenced was peripheral blood. The source of these receptors is a man in his forties or fifties with active or convalescent COVID-19.

This chain links TRBV7-2 with TRBJ1-1; D is unclear. This CDR3 contains 12 residues. Trimming shortened V by 1 base and J by 11 bases, and 11 bases separated the two germline ends. Germline V gene data show CDR1 as SGHTA and CDR2 as FQGNSA. CDR3 residues: CASSLERGLAFF. DNA of the CDR3: TGTGCCAGCAGCTTAGAAAGAGGGCTTGCTTTCTTT.

This chain joins TRBV19 and TRBJ1-6, with D tentatively TRBD1 (6 bases). CDR1 LNHDA and CDR2 SQIVND come from the germline V gene (reference sequence). The germline V and J ends were trimmed by 6 bases and 0 bases, with 12 bases remaining between them. This CDR3 is built from 16 residues. CDR3 nucleotides: TGTGCCAGTAGGACGGACAGCGGCTCCTATAATTCACCCCTCCACTTT. Protein sequence: CASRTDSGSYNSPLHF.

The chain uses TRBV18 and TRBJ1-1, with 7 bases identical to TRBD1. The CDR3 extends over 13 amino acids. V lost 3 bases and J lost 3; bases outside the gene matches: 1. Germline CDR1 is KGHSH and CDR2 is LQKENI. The CDR3 region has the DNA TGTGCCAGCTCACCCCAGGGGGACACTGAAGCTTTCTTT. Protein product: CASSPQGDTEAFF.

CDR3 in amino acids: CASSLTGLQPQHF. CDR3 in DNA: TGTGCCAGCAGCCTTACAGGGCTTCAGCCCCAGCATTTT. The chain joins TRBV6-5 to TRBJ1-5; TRBD1 might be the D (6 bases). This CDR3 has 13 amino acids. With 6 bases removed from V and 6 bases from J, the gap between germline ends came to 12 bases. Germline V gene sequence: CDR1 MNHEY, CDR2 SVGAGI.

The chain combines TRBV30 with TRBJ1-1, with D possibly matching TRBD1 (5 bases). In germline, CDR1 is GTSNPN, CDR2 SVGIG (reference sequence). The V and J ends lost 3 bases and 1 base respectively, with 9 bases between them. The CDR3 has 13 amino acids. CDR3 coding DNA: TGTGCCTGGAGGCCAACAGGGAACACTGAAGCTTTCTTT. Translation gives CAWRPTGNTEAFF.

This clone was observed a few times. The chain carries TRBV12-3 or TRBV12-4 and TRBJ1-1; TRBD1 is a possible D gene (6 bases). Between the trimmed V and J ends, which lost 5 bases and 1 base, there was a span of 8 bases. This CDR3 region has 13 residues. The CDR3 spells CASSLQGNTEAFF. The CDR3, as DNA: TGTGCCAGCAGTCTACAGGGGAACACTGAAGCTTTCTTT.

The genes are TRBV2 and TRBJ1-5; D may be TRBD1 (6 bases). Trimming stripped 7 bases from V and 2 bases from J, with 12 bases between. The CDR3 spans 14 residues. Germline V gene sequence: CDR1 SNHLY, CDR2 FYNNEI. The DNA of the CDR3 is TGTGCCAGCACCCCGGACAGTGGCAATCAGCCCCAGCATTTT. The encoded protein is CASTPDSGNQPQHF.

This clone has just one count. This chain links TRBV12-3 or TRBV12-4 with TRBJ2-1; D not certain. The CDR3 contains 13 residues. The V and J ends lost 6 bases and 5 bases respectively, with 11 bases between them. CDR3 residues: CASSFLPDNEQFF. The CDR3 DNA is TGTGCCAGCAGCTTTCTCCCTGACAATGAGCAGTTCTTC.

This sequence joins TRBV11-3 and TRBJ2-7; 7 nucleotides agree with TRBD1. The junction had 9 bases not matched to a gene; V was cut back by 4 bases and J by 3 bases. The CDR3 extends over 15 amino acids. Germline-derived CDR1 and CDR2 are SGHNT and YENEEA. The CDR3 DNA reads TGTGCCAGCAGCTGGTTCCGGGACAGCAACTACGAGCAGTACTTC. Translating gives CASSWFRDSNYEQYF.

The chain uses TRBV14 and TRBJ1-1; a weak D match, TRBD1 (5 bases). This CDR3 has 17 residues. The V end was cut by 1 base, the J end by 6 bases, with 21 bases between. CDR1 and CDR2 from the germline V gene are SGHDN and FVKESK. The CDR3 region is CASSQGGGSRAIPEAFF. The DNA for the CDR3 is TGTGCCAGCAGCCAAGGGGGGGGGTCACGGGCGATCCCTGAAGCTTTCTTT.

The V and J genes are TRBV11-1 and TRBJ2-3; possibly TRBD1 for D (5 bases). V was shortened by 2 bases and J by 2 bases, with 11 bases between the two germline ends. The CDR3 runs 15 residues. CDR1 SGHAT and CDR2 FQDESV come from the germline V gene (reference sequence). The CDR3 loop is CASSLRQGITDTQYF. CDR3 bases: TGTGCCAGCAGCTTACGGCAGGGTATCACAGATACGCAGTATTTT.

V is TRBV19 and J is TRBJ2-7; TRBD1 might be the D (6 bases). Trimming removed 7 bases at V and 0 bases at J, with 13 bases between. Germline V CDR1 and CDR2: LNHDA, SQIVND (reference sequence). The CDR3 length is 14 residues. CDR3 DNA: TGTGCCAGTACCGCCCAGGGGCGCTCCTACGAGCAGTACTTC. It codes for CASTAQGRSYEQYF.

This chain joins TRBV3-1 (or the pseudogene TRBV3-2) and TRBJ2-2, with a weak D call TRBD2 (5 bases). Germline V lookup: CDR1 LGHDT, CDR2 YNNKEL (reference sequence). Trimming left V 1 base short and J 0 bases short, with 15 bases between. The CDR3 contains 18 residues. The CDR3 loop reads CASSQGLTRGSNTGELFF. The CDR3 DNA reads as TGTGCCAGCAGCCAAGGACTCACACGGGGATCGAACACCGGGGAGCTGTTTTTT.

The chain has TRBV6-1 and TRBJ2-7; 10 positions match TRBD1. This CDR3 comprises 16 residues. Germline lookup yields CDR1 MNHNS and CDR2 SASEGT. J lost 3 bases, V lost 2 bases, and 7 bases had no gene match. DNA for the CDR3: TGTGCCAGCAGTGAAAGTCAGGGACAGGGGAACTACGAGCAGTACTTC. It encodes CASSESQGQGNYEQYF.

In this sample, this clone turned up a few times. The chain has TRBV5-4 and TRBJ1-6; the D gene is possibly TRBD1 (6 bases). Germline lookup yields CDR1 SGHNT and CDR2 YYREEE (reference sequence). V lost 2 bases and J lost 5, with 8 bases in between. The CDR3 loop spans 14 amino acids. For the CDR3, the DNA is TGTGCCAGCAGCTTACAGGGCCATAATTCACCCCTCCACTTT. Translated: CASSLQGHNSPLHF.

V is TRBV5-5 and J is TRBJ1-4, with D perhaps TRBD1 (5 bases). The CDR3 has 16 amino acids. Between the trimmed V and J ends, which lost 2 bases and 0 bases, there was a span of 11 bases. Looked up from germline, CDR1 is SGHKS and CDR2 is YYEKEE (reference sequence). CDR3 loop: CASSFEGVATNEKLFF. The CDR3 coding sequence is TGTGCCAGCAGCTTTGAAGGGGTTGCAACTAATGAAAAACTGTTTTTT.

The V and J genes are TRBV7-2 and TRBJ1-1; D uncertain. Germline CDR1 SGHTA, CDR2 FQGNSA. There are 15 residues in the CDR3. Between the trimmed V and J ends, which lost 1 base and 3 bases, there was a span of 12 bases. CDR3 loop: CASSLGEGRDTEAFF. The CDR3 nucleotides are TGTGCCAGCAGCTTAGGGGAGGGCAGAGACACTGAAGCTTTCTTT.

Here the CDR3 reads CASSLVRDRGSYEQYF. The CDR3 DNA follows: TGCGCCAGCAGCTTGGTGCGGGACAGGGGCTCCTACGAGCAGTACTTC. The rearrangement uses TRBV5-1 and TRBJ2-7, with 10 bases fitting TRBD1. Losses at the gene ends were 0 bases for V and 0 bases for J; bases not matched to a gene: 3. The CDR3 covers 16 residues. Germline V lookup: CDR1 SGHRS, CDR2 YFSETQ.

This chain links TRBV6-6 with TRBJ2-7, with a possible D match to TRBD1 (5 bases). V lost 2 bases, J lost 4 bases, and 15 bases lay in between. The germline V gene has CDR1 MNHNY and CDR2 SVGAGI (reference sequence). The CDR3 consists of 15 residues. The CDR3 DNA reads TGTGCCAGCAGTTACCAACCAGGGCCCGTTTACGAGCAGTACTTC. This codes for CASSYQPGPVYEQYF.

This chain joins TRBV24-1 and TRBJ2-1; 7 bases are a match to TRBD2. The length of the CDR3 is 16 residues. With V trimmed by 4 bases and J by 8 bases, 13 bases remained unmatched. Germline V CDR1 and CDR2: KGHDR, SFDVKD. The CDR3 coding sequence is TGTGCCACCAGTGACTATACTAGCGCTGCAATGGATGAGCAGTTCTTC. Translation: CATSDYTSAAMDEQFF.

The chain uses TRBV2 and TRBJ1-1; no definite D call. Trimming removed 4 bases at V and 3 bases at J, with 12 bases between. This CDR3 is built from 14 residues. The germline CDR1 and CDR2 sequences are SNHLY and FYNNEI. The CDR3 sequence is CASSGSPRDTEAFF. The CDR3 bases are TGTGCCAGCAGTGGGTCCCCGAGGGACACTGAAGCTTTCTTT.

The chain combines TRBV10-2 with TRBJ2-2, with 9 nucleotides matching TRBD1. This CDR3 has 14 amino acids. After removal of 9 bases from V and 5 bases from J, the junction contained 7 bases not matched to a gene. The germline V gene encodes CDR1 WSHSY and CDR2 SAAADI. CDR3 sequence: CASSGTGRTGELFF. CDR3 in DNA: TGCGCCAGTTCCGGGACAGGGCGTACCGGGGAGCTGTTTTTT.

In this sample, this clone turned up a few times. The chain uses TRBV19 and TRBJ1-3; 7 positions match TRBD1. The germline CDR1 and CDR2 sequences are LNHDA and SQIVND (reference sequence). The CDR3 loop spans 17 amino acids. Trimming took 6 bases from V and 0 from J; bases not matched to a gene: 11. The CDR3 DNA reads as TGTGCCAGTAGACCCCCCACAGGGGCCAGCTCTGGAAACACCATATATTTT. Amino acids: CASRPPTGASSGNTIYF.

This clone has a handful of counts. CDR3 amino acids: CASSSGTSRETQYF. The CDR3 DNA follows: TGTGCCAGCAGCTCTGGGACTAGCCGTGAGACCCAGTACTTC. V usage is TRBV5-4 and J usage is TRBJ2-5; the match to TRBD2 covers 9 bases. Per germline, CDR1 SGHNT and CDR2 YYREEE (reference sequence). V lost 3 bases and J lost 5; bases outside the gene matches: 5. This CDR3 region has 14 residues.